The T cell receptor (beta chain) under discussion was sequenced for a study of blood T cell repertoires in COVID-19. Turning to the study itself: T cells, B-cell-depleted T cells, or PBMCs provided the cDNA or gDNA that served as material.

In its sample, this clone was seen once. This CDR3 comprises 16 residues. The V and J ends lost 5 bases and 5 bases, in that order; junction bases with no gene match: 11. CDR1 is SGHVS, CDR2 FNYEAQ, per germline. Methods used by the authors: Using reference gene primer amplification, nucleated cell counts were estimated. Sequenced by immunoSEQ multiplex PCR; TCRdb stores in-frame clones only, minus some. V and J calls and clone size are given by that table; D and trimming were obtained from the DNA. The top ten hold around 12% of the sample, which has about 240,000 clones, more than 75% seen once. The V call is TRBV7-6, the J call TRBJ2-5; 10 bases align to TRBD2. Material: peripheral blood. The sequence was collected from a woman aged 55-70 years with active or convalescent COVID-19. The CDR3 protein is CASSPWSLAGAETQYF. As DNA, the CDR3 is TGTGCCAGCAGCCCTTGGTCTCTAGCGGGGGCGGAGACCCAGTACTTC.